The rows below give T cell receptor beta chains drawn from one sample of a study of spatial heterogeneity in lung cancer. TCRdb reprocessed the 5' RACE reads with MiXCR, giving one entry per CDR3 protein. The profile covers roughly 4,500 distinct CDR3 sequences, with approximately 7% appearing a single time and more than 20% taken by the ten largest. Sample: lung tumor tissue, taken at surgery. These receptors all come from a male donor with early-stage non-small cell lung cancer. The CDR3 runs from the conserved cysteine through the conserved F or W. D genes are given only for firm matches. Clone size is shown for a subset of rows, as once, few, many or a class of expanded clone.

J: TRBJ2-7
D: -
V: TRBV20-1
size: many
CDR3: CSATSTGKQYF
DNA: TGCAGTGCTACATCCACCGGGAAGCAGTACTTC

J: TRBJ2-3
D: -
V: TRBV7-2
size: medium-sized
CDR3: CASSPADTQYF
DNA: TGTGCCAGCAGCCCCGCAGATACGCAGTATTTT

J: TRBJ2-1
D: TRBD2
V: TRBV7-2
size: medium-sized
CDR3: CASSPGLAVDEQFF
DNA: TGTGCCAGCAGCCCAGGACTAGCAGTGGATGAGCAGTTCTTC

J: TRBJ2-1
D: TRBD2
V: TRBV29-1
size: medium-sized
CDR3: CSALAGGLNEQFF
DNA: TGCAGCGCTTTAGCGGGAGGGCTTAATGAGCAGTTCTTC

J: TRBJ2-5
D: TRBD1
V: TRBV7-8
size: many
CDR3: CASLRGLQGISQETQYF
DNA: TGTGCCAGCCTCAGGGGGCTACAGGGAATATCCCAAGAGACCCAGTACTTC

J: TRBJ1-2
D: -
V: TRBV6-5
size: many
CDR3: CASSYRGRSYTF
DNA: TGTGCCAGCAGTTACAGAGGACGAAGCTACACCTTC

J: TRBJ2-2
D: -
V: TRBV27
size: medium-sized
CDR3: CASLEIFTGELFF
DNA: TGTGCCAGCTTGGAGATTTTCACCGGGGAGCTGTTTTTT

J: TRBJ2-5
D: TRBD2
V: TRBV7-2
size: medium-sized
CDR3: CASSKLAGQETQYF
DNA: TGTGCCAGCAGCAAACTAGCGGGTCAAGAGACCCAGTACTTC

J: TRBJ2-1
D: TRBD2
V: TRBV20-1
size: medium-sized
CDR3: CSAGRVAGAHEQFF
DNA: TGCAGTGCCGGTCGGGTAGCGGGAGCCCATGAGCAGTTCTTC

J: TRBJ2-1
D: -
V: TRBV30
size: medium-sized
CDR3: CAWSVGGGGEQFF
DNA: TGTGCCTGGAGTGTAGGAGGGGGAGGTGAGCAGTTCTTC

J: TRBJ2-4
D: -
V: TRBV12-3/TRBV12-4
size: many
CDR3: CASSEGEGRIQYF
DNA: TGTGCCAGCAGCGAGGGGGAGGGACGCATTCAGTACTTC

J: TRBJ1-2
D: -
V: TRBV7-2
size: many
CDR3: CASSFTRLDGYTF
DNA: TGTGCCAGCAGCTTTACGAGACTCGATGGCTACACCTTC

J: TRBJ2-5
D: TRBD2
V: TRBV6-5
size: medium-sized
CDR3: CASSSPSGGEETQYF
DNA: TGTGCCAGCAGTTCTCCTAGCGGGGGGGAAGAGACCCAGTACTTC

J: TRBJ2-7
D: -
V: TRBV20-1
size: few
CDR3: CSASGRSGYTIHEQYF
DNA: TGCAGTGCTAGTGGGAGGAGCGGGTACACTATCCACGAGCAGTACTTC

J: TRBJ2-1
D: TRBD1
V: TRBV19
size: medium-sized
CDR3: CASTMTGPNEQFF
DNA: TGTGCCAGCACCATGACAGGGCCCAATGAGCAGTTCTTC

J: TRBJ1-6
D: -
V: TRBV7-9
size: medium-sized
CDR3: CAVEGESGRSPLHF
DNA: TGTGCGGTGGAGGGCGAGTCTGGAAGATCACCCCTCCACTTT

J: TRBJ2-1
D: -
V: TRBV2
size: medium-sized
CDR3: CASMAGLTREYNEQFF
DNA: TGTGCCAGCATGGCGGGGCTTACCCGAGAGTACAATGAGCAGTTCTTC

J: TRBJ2-7
D: -
V: TRBV14
size: few
CDR3: CASSQVSRLSYEQYF
DNA: TGTGCCAGCAGCCAGGTATCTCGGCTTTCCTACGAGCAGTACTTC

J: TRBJ1-1
D: -
V: TRBV5-1
size: medium-sized
CDR3: CASSSPQGLNTEAFF
DNA: TGCGCCAGCAGCTCTCCGCAGGGCTTGAACACTGAAGCTTTCTTT

J: TRBJ2-2
D: -
V: TRBV9
size: medium-sized
CDR3: CASSVGLGTQNTGELFF
DNA: TGTGCCAGCAGCGTAGGCCTAGGGACACAGAACACCGGGGAGCTGTTTTTT

J: TRBJ2-5
D: -
V: TRBV20-1
size: many
CDR3: CSAKVGAAETQYF
DNA: TGCAGTGCTAAGGTTGGAGCAGCAGAGACCCAGTACTTC

J: TRBJ1-4
D: -
V: TRBV4-1
size: medium-sized
CDR3: CASSQDVGTDRLFF
DNA: TGCGCCAGCAGCCAAGATGTGGGGACGGATAGACTGTTTTTT

J: TRBJ1-2
D: -
V: TRBV6-2/TRBV6-3
size: medium-sized
CDR3: CASSELFFVWGLNVYGYTF
DNA: TGTGCCAGCAGTGAATTGTTCTTTGTGTGGGGACTGAACGTCTATGGCTACACCTTC

J: TRBJ1-6
D: -
V: TRBV7-9
size: many
CDR3: CASSLVHRDRTPLHF
DNA: TGTGCCAGCAGCTTAGTACACCGAGATCGGACACCCCTCCACTTT

J: TRBJ2-3
D: -
V: TRBV30
size: medium-sized
CDR3: CAWSVPTDTQYF
DNA: TGTGCCTGGAGCGTCCCCACAGATACGCAGTATTTT

J: TRBJ2-4
D: -
V: TRBV20-1
size: medium-sized
CDR3: CSAPPRGTLAKNIQYF
DNA: TGCAGTGCCCCCCCGAGGGGGACCCTAGCCAAAAACATTCAGTACTTC

J: TRBJ2-2
D: TRBD2
V: TRBV20-1
size: -
CDR3: CSTRELAGFTNTGELFF
DNA: TGCAGTACTAGAGAACTAGCGGGGTTCACGAACACCGGGGAGCTGTTTTTT

J: TRBJ1-1
D: -
V: TRBV3-1
size: medium-sized
CDR3: CASSQEGHGTEAFF
DNA: TGTGCCAGCAGCCAAGAAGGGCACGGCACTGAAGCTTTCTTT